These T cell receptor beta chains were read from a single sample in a study of cytomegalovirus exposure and HLA in healthy donors. Only in-frame clones appear in the TCRdb table, and some are missing; sequencing was by immunoSEQ multiplex PCR. This sample yields around 170,000 clones, of which 76% are seen a single time; around 1.6% belongs to the top ten. Sequenced input: PBMCs. These TCRs come from a man aged 18-30 years in good health and CMV-seronegative. CDR3s leave out the opening cysteine and the closing phenylalanine or tryptophan. The order of the fields is V gene, CDR3 length, CDR3 protein.

>TRBV9|11
ASSVAPADGQF
>TRBV29-1|13
SVEGSGLPYNEQF
>TRBV28|12
ASSLTGALTEAF
>TRBV6-6|13
ASSIGQGAYNEQF
>TRBV5-1|14
ASSLESGDSREKLF
>TRBV7-9|13
ASSLSGAATDTQY
>TRBV15|12
ATSRDSRNQPQH
>TRBV6-1|13
ASSRLAGGPETQY
>TRBV9|12
ASSVGQGGNTIY
>TRBV6-5|13
ASRARQGRNEKLF
>TRBV27|15
ASSLSVSQTGHYEQY
>TRBV5-4|11
ASSLASGRPPD
>TRBV6-5|10
ASSSSREKLF
>TRBV7-9|13
ASSLGSGVEYGYT
>TRBV14|14
ASSQGTTGFNSPLH
>TRBV6-1|12
ASSEGDRYYEQY
>TRBV28|15
ASSPSVDSVLRGTQY
>TRBV10-3|13
AISERGGVPNEQF
>TRBV6-1|13
ASLLRREGPGELF
>TRBV6-1|16
ASSEAGWGQGLNNEQF
>TRBV18|10
ASSPRRETQY
>TRBV30|13
AWSVGSSSGNTIY
>TRBV11-2|13
ASSLGDRGLQPQH
>TRBV5-1|14
ASSGVSGRETDTQY
>TRBV18|11
ASSPGTVEKLF
>TRBV4-2|12
ASSQDREDEKLF
>TRBV19|13
ASSIVGTSFETQY
>TRBV6-1|12
ASKQGTGIYGYT
>TRBV7-8|15
ASSLWAATYRTDTQY